This TCR beta chain was captured by sequencing in a study of CD8+CD57+ T cells in acquired aplastic anemia. For the study at large: Sorted CD4+ and CD8+ cells gave a mean 3.2 ug DNA, range about 0.17 to 27.4 ug. There were approximately 9.9 million reads, on average, for CD4+ cells from healthy donors. Findings and caveats of the study: Comparison of patients with controls identified approximately 28 shared CD8+ CDR3 sequences.

The use of genomic DNA as template underpinned the TCR beta VDJ and CDR3 profiling. TCRdb called the reads again in MiXCR, with one record for every CDR3 protein. Of over 150,000 distinct CDR3 sequences listed, 35% to 55% are singletons. Trimming pared 4 bases from V and 0 bases from J, leaving 8 bases between. The CDR3 contains 13 residues. Germline CDR1 SGDLS, CDR2 YYNGEE. Comment on this clonotype: Its antigen is not identified.

The sequenced material came from sorted CD4+, CD8+, or CD8+CD57+ T cells (not recorded which) from PBMCs. The source of this sequence is a human donor in good health. The chain is built from TRBV9 and TRBJ2-7; unclear D gene. The CDR3 nucleotides read TGTGCCAGCAGCCCCCAACACTCCTACGAGCAGTACTTC. It encodes CASSPQHSYEQYF.